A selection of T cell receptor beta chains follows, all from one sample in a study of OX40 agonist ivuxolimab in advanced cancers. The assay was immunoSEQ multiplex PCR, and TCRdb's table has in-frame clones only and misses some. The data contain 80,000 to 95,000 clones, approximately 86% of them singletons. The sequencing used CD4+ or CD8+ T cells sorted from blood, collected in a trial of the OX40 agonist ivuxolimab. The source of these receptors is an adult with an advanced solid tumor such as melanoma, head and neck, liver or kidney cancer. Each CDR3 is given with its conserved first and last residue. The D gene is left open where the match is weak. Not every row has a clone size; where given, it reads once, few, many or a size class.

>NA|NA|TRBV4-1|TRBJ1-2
TGCGCCAGCAGCCTAGGTGGTGTCAGCGCCAGTGGCTACACCTTC
CASSLGGVSASGYTF
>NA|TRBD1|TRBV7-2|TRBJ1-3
TGTGCCAGCAGCCCCCCGGGACAGGGGTCTGGAAACACCATATATTTT
CASSPPGQGSGNTIYF
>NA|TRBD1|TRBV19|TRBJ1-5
TGTGCCAGTATCGACAGGGGGAACAATCAGCCCCAGCATTTT
CASIDRGNNQPQHF
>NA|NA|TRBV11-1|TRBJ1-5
TGTGCCAGCAGCTTAGGGGGAAACCATCAGCCCCAGCATTTT
CASSLGGNHQPQHF
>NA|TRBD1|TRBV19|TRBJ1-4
TGTGCCAGTAGGGACAGGCCAGATGAAAAACTGTTTTTT
CASRDRPDEKLFF
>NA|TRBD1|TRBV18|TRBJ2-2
TGTGCCAGCTCAAAGGGACAGGACCAGAACACCGGGGAGCTGTTTTTT
CASSKGQDQNTGELFF
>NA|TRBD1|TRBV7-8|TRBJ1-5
TGTGCCAGCAGCGATTCCGGGACAGGTTATAGCAATCAGCCCCAGCATTTT
CASSDSGTGYSNQPQHF
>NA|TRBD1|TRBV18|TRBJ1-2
TGTGCCAGCTCACCAGAGACAGGGGCCACTAACTATGGCTACACCTTC
CASSPETGATNYGYTF
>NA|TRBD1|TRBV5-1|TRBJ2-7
TGCGCCAGCAGCTCCTGGGACAGCTCCTACGAGCAGTACTTC
CASSSWDSSYEQYF
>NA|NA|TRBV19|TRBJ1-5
TGTGCCAGTAGTACCCAGACCGGCAGGGCTGGGGGCAATCAGCCCCAGCATTTT
CASSTQTGRAGGNQPQHF
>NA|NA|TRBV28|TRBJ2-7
TGTGCCAGCAGCTATTATAGGGTCGGGATCCCCTACGAGCAGTACTTC
CASSYYRVGIPYEQYF
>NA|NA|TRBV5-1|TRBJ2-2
TGCGCCAGCAGCTTATATGGGGGGTCGAACACCGGGGAGCTGTTTTTT
CASSLYGGSNTGELFF
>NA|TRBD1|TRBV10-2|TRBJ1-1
TGCGCCAGCAGCCCCCGGACAGGACTAACTGAAGCTTTCTTT
CASSPRTGLTEAFF
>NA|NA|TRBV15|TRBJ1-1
TGTGCCACCAGCAGGATGGGACAGAACACTGAAGCTTTCTTT
CATSRMGQNTEAFF
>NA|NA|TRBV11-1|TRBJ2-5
TGTGCCAGCAGCTCCGGACAAGAGACCCAGTACTTC
CASSSGQETQYF
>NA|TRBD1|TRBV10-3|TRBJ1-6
TGTGCCATCAGTGGTTCGACAGGGTTAGAGAATTCACCCCTCCACTTT
CAISGSTGLENSPLHF
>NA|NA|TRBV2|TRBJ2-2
TGTGCCAGCAGTCAGGGAGCCTACACCGGGGAGCTGTTTTTT
CASSQGAYTGELFF
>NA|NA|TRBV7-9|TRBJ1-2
TGTGCCAGCAGCTCCTATGTACTTAACTATGGCTACACCTTC
CASSSYVLNYGYTF
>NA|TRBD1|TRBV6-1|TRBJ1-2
TGTGCCAGCAGTGAAATCGGGACAGGGGATGGCTACACCTTC
CASSEIGTGDGYTF
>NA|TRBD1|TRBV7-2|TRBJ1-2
TGTGCCAGCAGCTTAAACCGGGACAGCCTCTATGGCTACACCTTC
CASSLNRDSLYGYTF
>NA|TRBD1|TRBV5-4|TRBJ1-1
TGTGCCAGCAGCTTGACAGGGGGCGGAATGAACACTGAAGCTTTCTTT
CASSLTGGGMNTEAFF
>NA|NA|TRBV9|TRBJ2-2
TGTGCCAGCAGCGTCACCCCCAGGTGGCAAGACGGGGAGCTGTTTTTT
CASSVTPRWQDGELFF
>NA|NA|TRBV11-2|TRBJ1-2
TGTGCCAGCAGCCCGGCGGGGCAGGGGGGCTACACCTTC
CASSPAGQGGYTF
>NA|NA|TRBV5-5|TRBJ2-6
TGTGCCAGCAGCCCTGTGGGTTATGGGGCCAACGTCCTGACTTTC
CASSPVGYGANVLTF
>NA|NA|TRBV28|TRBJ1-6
TGTGCCAGCAGTATCGGGGGTAATTCACCCCTCCACTTT
CASSIGGNSPLHF
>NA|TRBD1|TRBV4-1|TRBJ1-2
TGCGCCAGCAGCCAAGTTGGGACAGTTTCTGGCTACACCTTC
CASSQVGTVSGYTF
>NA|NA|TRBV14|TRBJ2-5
TGTGCCAGCAGCCAAGGGGGGGCGACCCAGTACTTC
CASSQGGATQYF
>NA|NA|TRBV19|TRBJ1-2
TGTGCCAGTAGTGGCAGGAGATATGGCTACACCTTC
CASSGRRYGYTF
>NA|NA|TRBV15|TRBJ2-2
TGTGCCACCAGCAGAGATTCTCCCACAGGGCCGGCCGGGGAGCTGTTTTTT
CATSRDSPTGPAGELFF
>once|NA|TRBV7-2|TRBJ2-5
TGTGCCAGCAGCTTAGAGGGACCCGGCTCCCAGTACTTC
CASSLEGPGSQYF
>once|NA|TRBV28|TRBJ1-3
TGTGCCAGCAGTTCGGGAGTCTCTGGAAACACCATATATTTT
CASSSGVSGNTIYF
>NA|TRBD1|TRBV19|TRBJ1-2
TGTGCCAGTAGTCCTGGGACAGACAACTATGGCTACACCTTC
CASSPGTDNYGYTF
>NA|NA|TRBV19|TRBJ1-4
TGTGCCAGTAGTATCGGAGGGACTGCAACTAATGAAAAACTGTTTTTT
CASSIGGTATNEKLFF
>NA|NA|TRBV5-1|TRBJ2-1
TGCGCCAGCAGCTTGTCGGGGCCAGGGAACAATGAGCAGTTCTTC
CASSLSGPGNNEQFF
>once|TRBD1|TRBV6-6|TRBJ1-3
TGTGCCAGCAGTTACGTAATGACAGGGTCCGGAAACACCATATATTTT
CASSYVMTGSGNTIYF
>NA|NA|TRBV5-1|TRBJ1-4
TGCGCCAGCAGCTTGGAGTCGGGTAATGAAAAACTGTTTTTT
CASSLESGNEKLFF
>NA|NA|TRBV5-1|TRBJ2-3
TGCGCCAGCAGCCTGGCTGGGGGCGGCACAGATACGCAGTATTTT
CASSLAGGGTDTQYF
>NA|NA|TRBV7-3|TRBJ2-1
TGTGCCAGCAGCGATACAAAGGGGTCTAGCTACAATGAGCAGTTCTTC
CASSDTKGSSYNEQFF
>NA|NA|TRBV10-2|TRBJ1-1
TGCGCCAGCAGTGCAGCAGGGTCCCACACTGAAGCTTTCTTT
CASSAAGSHTEAFF
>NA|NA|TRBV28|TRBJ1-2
TGTGCCAGCAGTTTAAGCCCCCAGACCTATGGCTACACCTTC
CASSLSPQTYGYTF
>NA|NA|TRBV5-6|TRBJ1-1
TGTGCCAGCAGGATGGGGCAGGGTTGGGGTGAAGCTTTCTTT
CASRMGQGWGEAFF
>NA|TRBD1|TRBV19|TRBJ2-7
TGTGCCAGTAGTTCACAGGGGGCGGTTATCGAGCAGTACTTC
CASSSQGAVIEQYF
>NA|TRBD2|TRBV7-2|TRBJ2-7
TGTGCCAGCAGCCCGGGCGGGGGGTTCTACGAGCAGTACTTC
CASSPGGGFYEQYF
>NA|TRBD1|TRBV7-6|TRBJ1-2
TGTGCCAGCAGCCCATCCGGACAGGGCTTAGGGGGCTACACCTTC
CASSPSGQGLGGYTF
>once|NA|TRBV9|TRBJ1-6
TGTGCCAGCAGCGTAAATGAACAGGACACGGCCCTCCACTTT
CASSVNEQDTALHF
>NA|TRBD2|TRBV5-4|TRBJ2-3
TGTGCCAGCAGTTCCCCAAGAGCGGGGCTGAGCACAGATACGCAGTATTTT
CASSSPRAGLSTDTQYF
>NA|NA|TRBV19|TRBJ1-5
TGTGCCAGTAGTATACAGGCGGCTCAGCCCCAGCATTTT
CASSIQAAQPQHF
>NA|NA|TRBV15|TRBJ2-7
TGTGCCACCAGCAGAGGGGGCAGTTCCTACGAGCAGTACTTC
CATSRGGSSYEQYF
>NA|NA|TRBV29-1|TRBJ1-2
TGCAGCGTTGGGACACCCGAGGGTGGCTACACCTTC
CSVGTPEGGYTF
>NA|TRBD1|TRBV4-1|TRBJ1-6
TGCGCCAGCAGCCAGTGGGGACAGTATAATTCACCCCTCCACTTT
CASSQWGQYNSPLHF
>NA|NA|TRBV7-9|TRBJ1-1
TGTGCCAGCAGCTCACAGGGTGGCGACACTGAAGCTTTCTTT
CASSSQGGDTEAFF
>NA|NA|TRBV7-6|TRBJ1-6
TGTGCCAGCAGCCCTCAACCGGGACCCCAAGAAATCCCCCACTTT
CASSPQPGPQEIPHF
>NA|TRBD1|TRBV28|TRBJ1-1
TGTGCCAGCAGTTTAGACAGGGGGAACACTGAAGCTTTCTTT
CASSLDRGNTEAFF
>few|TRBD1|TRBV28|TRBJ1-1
TGTGCCAGCAGTGCGGACAGGGGACAGCCTGAAGCTTTCTTT
CASSADRGQPEAFF
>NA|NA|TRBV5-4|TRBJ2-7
TGTGCCAGCAGCTTTGAATACTACGAGCAGTACTTC
CASSFEYYEQYF